This passage covers 18 T cell receptor beta chains from one sample sequenced in a study of CD8 T cells in ankylosing spondylitis. TCRdb reanalysed the 5' RACE reads using MiXCR and keeps one entry per CDR3 protein. In the table there are under 150,000 distinct CDR3 sequences, approximately 9.9% of which are singletons. Sequencing input: blood, either unsorted or a sorted T cell fraction (not recorded which). These receptors originate from a male donor with ankylosing spondylitis or in good health (not recorded which).

This clonotype was seen ten or more times. CDR3 coding DNA: TGTGCCAGCAGGCAGGACAGGAGCTCCTACAATGAGCAGTTCTTC. It is translated as CASRQDRSSYNEQFF. This chain joins TRBV6-1 and TRBJ2-1, with 7 nucleotides matching TRBD1. The germline V gene encodes CDR1 MNHNS and CDR2 SASEGT. The CDR3 sequence is 15 residues long. V lost 6 bases and J lost 0; bases outside the gene matches: 5.

This clonotype was seen at least ten times. The J gene is TRBJ2-2, the V gene TRBV27, with 9 bases matching TRBD1. The CDR3 length is 17 residues. CDR1 and CDR2 from the germline V gene are MNHEY and SMNVEV (reference sequence). Trimming cost V 5 bases and J 4 bases; bases outside gene matches: 11. CDR3 residues: CASSRASTGGFTGELFF. Written as DNA, the CDR3 is TGTGCCAGCAGTCGCGCGTCGACAGGGGGTTTCACCGGGGAGCTGTTTTTT.

The rearrangement links TRBV5-1 to TRBJ2-7, with D possibly matching TRBD2 (5 bases). CDR3 length: 15 amino acids. The V and J ends lost 4 bases and 0 bases respectively, with 14 bases between them. Germline V gene data show CDR1 as SGHRS and CDR2 as YFSETQ. This CDR3 reads CASSPHAEVSYEQYF. In DNA, the CDR3 is TGCGCCAGCAGCCCCCACGCGGAGGTCTCCTACGAGCAGTACTTC.

The chain employs TRBV4-2 and TRBJ2-2; 7 bases agree with TRBD2. Germline CDR1 reads LGHNA; CDR2 reads YNFKEQ. The CDR3 runs 17 residues. Unmatched junction bases numbered 7, after V lost 2 bases and J lost 1 base. The DNA of the CDR3 is TGTGCCAGCAGCCAACTATCTAGCGGACAGAACACCGGGGAGCTGTTTTTT. Translating gives CASSQLSSGQNTGELFF.

This clonotype came up a few times. The chain links TRBV20-1 to TRBJ2-7; 10 nucleotides match TRBD2. V was clipped by 1 base and J by 4 bases; unmatched bases: 13. CDR3 length equals 17 residues. CDR1 DFQATT and CDR2 SNEGSKA come from the germline V gene (reference sequence). CDR3: CSARVVGLAGGLYEQYF. The CDR3 DNA reads as TGCAGTGCTAGAGTGGTTGGTTTAGCGGGAGGTTTGTACGAGCAGTACTTC.

This clonotype came up many times. CDR3 nucleotide sequence: TGCAGTGCCAGACAGGGGGCACAATACGAGCAGTACTTC. It codes for CSARQGAQYEQYF. V and J are TRBV20-1 and TRBJ2-7; TRBD1 matches 10 bases. CDR3 length: 13 residues. The germline V gene encodes CDR1 DFQATT and CDR2 SNEGSKA (reference sequence). V gave up 6 bases and J gave up 4 bases; unmatched junction bases: 6.

This clonotype has only a few counts. The rearrangement joins TRBV3-1 to TRBJ1-4; D ambiguous. V shed 9 bases and J shed 7 bases, with 15 bases lying between them. This CDR3 comprises 13 residues. Germline CDR1 and CDR2: LGHDT and YNNKEL (reference sequence). The CDR3 DNA reads TGTGCCAGTACCGGGATATGGAGTGAAAAACTGTTTTTT. It encodes CASTGIWSEKLFF.

This clonotype was seen ten or more times. The genes are TRBV20-1 and TRBJ1-5; TRBD1 agrees at 8 bases. The ends lost 0 bases at V and 6 bases at J; junction bases unmatched: 7. This CDR3 has 15 residues. Per germline, CDR1 DFQATT and CDR2 SNEGSKA (reference sequence). The CDR3 here is CSARDRTGTGQPQHF. The CDR3 bases are TGCAGTGCTAGAGATAGGACAGGGACGGGTCAGCCCCAGCATTTT.

V is TRBV5-1 and J is TRBJ1-4; TRBD1 aligns across 7 bases. Germline trimming cut 0 bases from V and 8 bases from J; bases unmatched to any gene: 10. The germline gives CDR1 SGHRS, CDR2 YFSETQ. The CDR3 contains 16 residues. CDR3 DNA sequence: TGCGCCAGCAGCTTGGTCGGGACAGAGTTCGGAGAAAAACTGTTTTTT. It specifies CASSLVGTEFGEKLFF. The entire variable domain, with the rest obtained from reference TRBV5-1 and TRBJ1-4, is as follows: KAGVTQTPRYLIKTRGQQVTLSCSPISGHRSVSWYQQTPGQGLQFLFEYFSETQRNKGNFPGRFSGRQFSNSRSEMNVSTLELGDSALYLCASSLVGTEFGEKLFFGSGTQLSVL.

In its sample, this clonotype was seen a few times. J is TRBJ2-3 and V is TRBV5-1; D unclear. The CDR3 consists of 14 residues. V lost 4 bases to trimming and J lost 0 bases, with 9 bases between them. Looked up from germline, CDR1 is SGHRS and CDR2 is YFSETQ. In DNA form, the CDR3 reads TGCGCCAGCAGCCCCCCCTCTAGCACAGATACGCAGTATTTT. Translating gives CASSPPSSTDTQYF.

This clonotype was observed many times. The CDR3 loop reads CSARGLAGVGDTQYF. The CDR3 DNA reads TGCAGTGCTAGAGGACTAGCGGGAGTTGGAGATACGCAGTATTTT. This chain connects TRBV20-1 to TRBJ2-3, with 12 bases that match TRBD2. V shed 1 base and J 5 bases; nucleotides not matched to a gene: 4. This CDR3 is built from 15 residues. Per the germline V gene, CDR1 is DFQATT and CDR2 is SNEGSKA (reference sequence).

The rearrangement links TRBV6-5 to TRBJ2-2; 9 bases line up with TRBD1. CDR3 size: 15 residues. The V and J ends lost 4 bases and 5 bases, in that order; junction bases with no gene match: 5. Germline V gene lookup returns CDR1 MNHEY and CDR2 SVGAGI. This CDR3 is CASSSDRGRTGELFF. The CDR3 nucleotides are TGTGCCAGCAGTTCCGACAGGGGGAGAACCGGGGAGCTGTTTTTT.

This clonotype was seen many times. The genes are TRBV4-2 and TRBJ1-1, with a possible D match to TRBD1 (6 bases). Deletions cut 4 bases from V and 2 bases from J, with 14 bases between. The CDR3 contains 15 residues. CDR1 is LGHNA and CDR2 is YNFKEQ in the germline V gene. Here the CDR3 DNA reads TGTGCCAGCAGCCGGGGTGGACAGCAAAACACTGAAGCTTTCTTT. Amino acid sequence: CASSRGGQQNTEAFF.

This clonotype showed up many times. This chain joins TRBV4-3 and TRBJ1-2; D not certain. Looked up from germline, CDR1 is LGHNA and CDR2 is YSLEER. With 1 base removed from V and 4 bases from J, the gap between germline ends came to 7 bases. The CDR3 extends over 13 amino acids. The CDR3 DNA reads TGCGCCAGCAGCCAAGGGAGTTTCTATGGCTACACCTTC. This codes for CASSQGSFYGYTF.

V gene TRBV5-6 combines with J gene TRBJ1-5; no firm D call. The CDR3 runs to 15 residues. The ends were cut back, 0 bases at V and 2 bases at J, with 9 bases in the middle. CDR1 is SGHDT and CDR2 is YYEEEE in the germline V gene. DNA for the CDR3: TGTGCCAGCAGCTTGGTTAGGGTCGGCAATCAGCCCCAGCATTTT. Amino acids: CASSLVRVGNQPQHF.

Ten or more counts support this clonotype. The chain uses TRBV7-2 and TRBJ2-3; 7 bases fit TRBD1. The CDR3 spans 16 residues. Germline V CDR1 and CDR2: SGHTA, FQGNSA. Losses at the gene ends were 5 bases for V and 2 bases for J; bases not matched to a gene: 10. CDR3 sequence reads: CASSAKRQGNTDTQYF. For the CDR3, the DNA is TGTGCCAGCAGCGCTAAGAGACAGGGTAACACAGATACGCAGTATTTT.

This clonotype was recorded many times. This sequence joins TRBV5-1 and TRBJ2-7; 10 bases map to TRBD2. The length of the CDR3 is 16 residues. With 2 bases clipped from V and 0 bases from J, the junction kept 5 bases outside the gene matches. Germline V gene data show CDR1 as SGHRS and CDR2 as YFSETQ. CDR3 amino acids: CASSLGTSENSYEQYF. CDR3 in DNA: TGCGCCAGCAGCTTAGGGACTAGCGAAAACTCCTACGAGCAGTACTTC.

The sample holds a few counts of this clonotype. The V call is TRBV20-1, the J call TRBJ2-7; D ambiguous. This CDR3 is 10 amino acids long. V lost 6 bases and J 7 bases, leaving 10 bases between the germline ends. CDR1 DFQATT and CDR2 SNEGSKA come from the germline V gene (reference sequence). The CDR3 protein is CSALRREQYF. The CDR3 nucleotides are TGCAGTGCCCTTAGAAGAGAGCAGTACTTC.